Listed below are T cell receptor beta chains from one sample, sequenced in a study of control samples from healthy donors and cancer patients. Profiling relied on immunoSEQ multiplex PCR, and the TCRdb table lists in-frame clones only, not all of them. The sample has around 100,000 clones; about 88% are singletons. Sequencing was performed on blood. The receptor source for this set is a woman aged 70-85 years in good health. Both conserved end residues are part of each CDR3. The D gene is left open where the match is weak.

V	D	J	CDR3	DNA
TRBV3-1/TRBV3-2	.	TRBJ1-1	CASSQGGRPEAFF	TGTGCCAGCAGCCAAGGGGGGCGCCCTGAAGCTTTCTTT
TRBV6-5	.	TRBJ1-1	CASSLQDRWGTEAFF	TGTGCCAGCAGTCTCCAAGACAGGTGGGGCACTGAAGCTTTCTTT
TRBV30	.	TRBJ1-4	CAYPVRGKLFF	TGTGCCTACCCCGTTAGAGGAAAACTGTTTTTT
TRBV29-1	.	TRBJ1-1	CSVAEGPSTEAFF	TGCAGCGTTGCGGAGGGACCGAGCACTGAAGCTTTCTTT
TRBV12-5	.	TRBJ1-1	CASGLEVYTEAFF	TGTGCTAGTGGTTTAGAAGTCTACACTGAAGCTTTCTTT
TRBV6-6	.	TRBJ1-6	CASLWTAYNSPLHF	TGTGCCAGCCTATGGACAGCCTATAATTCACCCCTCCACTTT
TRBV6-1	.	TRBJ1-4	CASSEDLRMANEKLFF	TGTGCCAGCAGTGAAGATCTTCGAATGGCTAATGAAAAACTGTTTTTT
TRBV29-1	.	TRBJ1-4	CSVEKNEKLFF	TGCAGCGTGGAAAAAAATGAAAAACTGTTTTTT
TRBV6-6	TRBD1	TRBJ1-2	CASTLGTGDNYGYTF	TGTGCCAGCACCTTAGGCACAGGGGACAACTATGGCTACACCTTC
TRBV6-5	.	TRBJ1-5	CASRTESNQPQHF	TGTGCCAGCAGGACTGAAAGCAATCAGCCCCAGCATTTT